These 27 T cell receptor beta chains share one sample of origin, sequenced in a study of shared clonotypes between healthy human individuals. The protocol was immunoSEQ multiplex PCR, while the TCRdb copy is restricted to in-frame clones and leaves out a portion. The repertoire includes about 480,000 clones, about three quarters of them detected once, and around 13% sits in the top ten. The sample was PBMCs. These receptors all come from a woman aged 40 to 55 in good health. Some clones in this sample may be carry-over from other donors' samples.

The V gene is TRBV5-1, the J gene TRBJ1-3; 9 bases fit TRBD1. Trimming took 3 bases from V and 2 from J; bases not matched to a gene: 6. Germline assignment: CDR1 SGHRS and CDR2 YFSETQ. CDR3 length: 16 amino acids. The CDR3 region is CASSYDRGNAGNTIYF. The DNA for the CDR3 is TGCGCCAGCAGCTACGACAGGGGGAATGCTGGAAACACCATATATTTT. The full variable domain, rest sourced from reference TRBV5-1 and TRBJ1-3, is KAGVTQTPRYLIKTRGQQVTLSCSPISGHRSVSWYQQTPGQGLQFLFEYFSETQRNKGNFPGRFSGRQFSNSRSEMNVSTLELGDSALYLCASSYDRGNAGNTIYFGEGSWLTVV.

Regarding this clone: Since a far larger clone is one base different, this is likely a read error. V gene TRBV29-1 combines with J gene TRBJ1-2; D is unclear. The CDR3 loop spans 12 amino acids. Germline V CDR1 and CDR2: SQVTM, ANQGSEA. The CDR3 bases are TGCAGCGTTGAAGACCATAACTATAGCTACACCTTC. Its protein is CSVEDHNYSYTF.

V gene TRBV6-1 combines with J gene TRBJ2-5; 10 bases are shared with TRBD2. Unmatched junction bases numbered 6, after V lost 10 bases and J lost 4 bases. Germline assignment: CDR1 MNHNS and CDR2 SASEGT. This CDR3 region has 13 residues. The CDR3 coding sequence is TGTGCCACTACACTAGCGGGACTAGAGACCCAGTACTTC. Translating gives CATTLAGLETQYF.

The V call is TRBV6-1, the J call TRBJ1-2; maybe TRBD1 (6 bases). The germline V and J ends were trimmed by 2 bases and 7 bases, with 14 bases remaining between them. The CDR3 is 14 residues long. Germline CDR1 MNHNS, CDR2 SASEGT. Here the CDR3 reads CASSENRGAGGYTF. CDR3 DNA: TGTGCCAGCAGTGAAAATCGGGGGGCGGGTGGCTACACCTTC.

This chain joins TRBV7-3 and TRBJ1-5; D call uncertain. V gave up 4 bases and J gave up 0 bases, with 13 bases separating them. Germline V lookup: CDR1 SGHTA, CDR2 FQGTGA. The CDR3 is 16 residues long. The CDR3 sequence is CASSSFAAHSNQPQHF. As DNA, the CDR3 is TGTGCCAGCAGCTCATTTGCGGCTCATAGCAATCAGCCCCAGCATTTT.

V is TRBV11-2 and J is TRBJ2-3, with a possible D match to TRBD2 (5 bases). Looked up from germline, CDR1 is SGHAT and CDR2 is FQNNGV. Trimming pared 5 bases from V and 6 bases from J, leaving 6 bases between. This CDR3 comprises 11 residues. The CDR3 DNA follows: TGTGCCAGCAGCAGCGGCGATACGCAGTATTTT. Translating gives CASSSGDTQYF.

This sequence joins TRBV9 and TRBJ1-5; D is unresolved. In germline, CDR1 is SGDLS, CDR2 YYNGEE. The germline V and J ends were trimmed by 1 base and 8 bases, with 13 bases remaining between them. The CDR3 sequence is 14 residues long. In nucleotides, the CDR3 is TGTGCCAGCAGCGTACCCCTTACGGCTAAGCCCCAGCATTTT. This gives the protein CASSVPLTAKPQHF.

The chain is built from TRBV19 and TRBJ2-4, with 13 bases lining up with TRBD2. CDR1 and CDR2 (germline): LNHDA, SQIVND (reference sequence). V gave up 3 bases and J gave up 4 bases; unmatched junction bases: 6. The CDR3 is 17 residues long. The CDR3 here is CASSIPLAGGGKNIQYF. CDR3 nucleotides: TGTGCCAGTAGTATCCCACTAGCGGGAGGGGGAAAAAACATTCAGTACTTC.

About this clone: A single base separates this from a much larger clone, so it may be a read error. V and J are TRBV28 and TRBJ2-2; 7 nucleotides line up with TRBD1. J gave up 3 bases and V 2 bases, and 0 bases lay outside the gene matches. CDR3 size: 14 residues. Germline CDR1 is MDHEN and CDR2 is SYDVKM. The DNA for the CDR3 is TGTGCCAGCAGTTTAGGGACAGACACCGGGGAGCTGTTTTTT. Residues: CASSLGTDTGELFF. Combining the CDR3 with reference TRBV28 and TRBJ2-2 gives the whole variable domain DVKVTQSSRYLVKRTGEKVFLECVQDMDHENMFWYRQDPGLGLRLIYFSYDVKMKEKGDIPEGYSVSREKKERFSLILESASTNQTSMYLCASSLGTDTGELFFGEGSRLTVL.

V is TRBV9 and J is TRBJ2-3; 10 nucleotides line up with TRBD1. From germline, CDR1 is SGDLS and CDR2 YYNGEE. The CDR3 is made up of 14 amino acids. Trimming took 3 bases from V and 6 from J; bases not matched to a gene: 4. CDR3 DNA: TGTGCCAGCAGCGCGACAGGGGGCTTTGATACGCAGTATTTT. Amino acid sequence: CASSATGGFDTQYF. The complete variable domain, with remaining parts taken from reference TRBV9 and TRBJ2-3, reads DSGVTQTPKHLITATGQRVTLRCSPRSGDLSVYWYQQSLDQGLQFLIQYYNGEERAKGNILERFSAQQFPDLHSELNLSSLELGDSALYFCASSATGGFDTQYFGPGTRLTVL.

This chain uses TRBV4-3 with TRBJ2-7, with 10 bases fitting TRBD1. V lost 5 bases to trimming and J lost 1 base; unmatched junction nucleotides: 11. The germline CDR1 and CDR2 sequences are LGHNA and YSLEER. The CDR3 runs 17 residues. CDR3 DNA sequence: TGCGCCAGCAGCTTCGGTTGGGGGACAGGGGATTCCTACGAGCAGTACTTC. This sequence encodes CASSFGWGTGDSYEQYF.

The rearrangement joins TRBV14 to TRBJ2-7; weak D call: TRBD2 (6 bases). Germline assignment: CDR1 SGHDN and CDR2 FVKESK. The CDR3 runs to 13 residues. The germline V and J ends were trimmed by 3 bases and 3 bases, with 9 bases remaining between them. The CDR3 region has the DNA TGTGCCAGCAGCCACACCGGGGGCTACGAGCAGTACTTC. Translation: CASSHTGGYEQYF.

CDR3 bases: TGTGCCTGGAGTGTAGGGGGGGCCAATTCGCCCCAGCATTTT. Protein: CAWSVGGANSPQHF. The J gene is TRBJ1-5, the V gene TRBV30; D is possibly TRBD1 (6 bases). Germline V gene sequence: CDR1 GTSNPN, CDR2 SVGIG (reference sequence). V lost 0 bases and J lost 9, with 15 bases in between. This CDR3 is built from 14 residues.

The chain couples TRBV7-3 to TRBJ2-7; either TRBD1 or TRBD2 may supply D (7 bases each). The CDR3 sequence is 15 residues long. The germline V and J ends were trimmed by 5 bases and 3 bases, with 17 bases remaining between them. CDR1 is SGHTA, CDR2 FQGTGA, per germline. CDR3 sequence: CASSRQGGPNYEQYF. The CDR3, as DNA: TGTGCCAGCAGCAGACAGGGAGGGCCCAACTACGAGCAGTACTTC.

The CDR3, as DNA: TGTGCCAGTATTGATCACCGGGCCTCCGGTAGAAAACTGTTTTTT. This codes for CASIDHRASGRKLFF. The V gene is TRBV19, the J gene TRBJ1-4; D call uncertain. The germline V gene encodes CDR1 LNHDA and CDR2 SQIVND (reference sequence). This CDR3 has 15 amino acids. V shed 7 bases and J shed 10 bases, with 22 bases lying between them.

This chain uses TRBV27 with TRBJ2-7; 14 bases fit TRBD2. The CDR3 extends over 14 amino acids. V lost 8 bases to trimming and J lost 8 bases; unmatched junction nucleotides: 8. The germline CDR1 and CDR2 sequences are MNHEY and SMNVEV (reference sequence). CDR3 nucleotide sequence: TGTGCCAGCGGAAGGGGGACTAGCGGGAGAAAGCAGTACTTC. This translates into CASGRGTSGRKQYF.

This clone occurred a few times. The chain employs TRBV7-9 and TRBJ1-1, with 7 nucleotides matching TRBD1. This CDR3 has 12 amino acids. Germline CDR1 reads SEHNR; CDR2 reads FQNEAQ (reference sequence). J gave up 11 bases and V 5 bases, and 8 bases lay outside the gene matches. CDR3 region: CASSEVDRAAFF. CDR3 nucleotides: TGTGCCAGCAGCGAAGTTGACAGGGCCGCTTTCTTT.

This clone has a handful of counts. V and J are TRBV11-2 and TRBJ2-1; D might be TRBD1 or TRBD2, each matching 5 bases. V was shortened by 0 bases and J by 0 bases, with 9 bases between the two germline ends. The CDR3 totals 16 residues. In germline, CDR1 is SGHAT, CDR2 FQNNGV. The CDR3 region has the DNA TGTGCCAGCAGCTTAGATTGGGGGAGCTCCTACAATGAGCAGTTCTTC. Translating gives CASSLDWGSSYNEQFF.

J is TRBJ2-1 and V is TRBV7-9, with TRBD2 as a possible D gene (5 bases). Germline CDR1 reads SEHNR; CDR2 reads FQNEAQ (reference sequence). The CDR3 consists of 16 residues. V was trimmed by 5 bases and J by 0 bases, leaving 14 bases between them. The CDR3 bases are TGTGCCAGCAGCGTCTGGCCAGAGGGCTCCTACAATGAGCAGTTCTTC. This sequence encodes CASSVWPEGSYNEQFF.

CDR3 sequence (DNA): TGTGCCAGCAGCCGGCCGGGGACTGGAAACACCATATATTTT. Its translation: CASSRPGTGNTIYF. The J gene is TRBJ1-3, the V gene TRBV11-2; D remains ambiguous. CDR3 size: 14 residues. V lost 5 bases and J lost 2, with 10 bases in between. CDR1 SGHAT and CDR2 FQNNGV come from the germline V gene. Drawing the rest from reference TRBV11-2 and TRBJ1-3, the complete variable domain is EAGVAQSPRYKIIEKRQSVAFWCNPISGHATLYWYQQILGQGPKLLIQFQNNGVVDDSQLPKDRFSAERLKGVDSTLKIQPAKLEDSAVYLCASSRPGTGNTIYFGEGSWLTVV.

The chain has TRBV19 and TRBJ1-4, with D maybe TRBD1 (5 bases). The CDR3 loop spans 15 amino acids. Germline CDR1 is LNHDA and CDR2 is SQIVND (reference sequence). V dropped 5 bases and J dropped 5 bases, with 15 bases sitting between them. The CDR3 nucleotides read TGTGCCAGTAGTCAAATTTTAACAGGAAATGAAAAACTGTTTTTT. Translating gives CASSQILTGNEKLFF.

This sequence joins TRBV27 and TRBJ1-5, with 7 positions matching TRBD1. The CDR3 is 15 residues long. The germline CDR1 and CDR2 sequences are MNHEY and SMNVEV (reference sequence). The ends lost 5 bases at V and 4 bases at J; junction bases unmatched: 8. CDR3 coding DNA: TGTGCCAGCAGTCCCACAGGGGTAGGGAATCAGCCCCAGCATTTT. Its translation: CASSPTGVGNQPQHF.

This clone occurred many times. This chain uses TRBV18 with TRBJ2-2; D remains ambiguous. Looked up from germline, CDR1 is KGHSH and CDR2 is LQKENI. The CDR3 has 13 amino acids. Trimming removed 3 bases at V and 7 bases at J, with 9 bases between. The CDR3: CASSPNPGGELFF. For the CDR3, the DNA is TGTGCCAGCTCACCCAACCCAGGCGGGGAGCTGTTTTTT.

This rearrangement joins TRBV19 to TRBJ1-1; D is undetermined. The germline V and J ends were trimmed by 1 base and 8 bases, with 8 bases remaining between them. CDR1 is LNHDA, CDR2 SQIVND, per germline (reference sequence). This CDR3 is 12 amino acids long. CDR3 in amino acids: CASSIGPAEAFF. The CDR3 DNA follows: TGTGCCAGTAGTATAGGCCCCGCCGAAGCTTTCTTT.

V and J are TRBV27 and TRBJ2-7; 7 positions agree with TRBD1. Trimming took 6 bases from V and 2 from J; bases not matched to a gene: 10. Germline-derived CDR1 and CDR2 are MNHEY and SMNVEV (reference sequence). The CDR3 consists of 15 residues. For the CDR3, the DNA is TGTGCCAGCAGCCCCCGAGGGGGCCCACCCTACGAGCAGTACTTC. Translated, it gives CASSPRGGPPYEQYF.

This sequence joins TRBV5-1 and TRBJ2-5, with D tentatively TRBD1 (6 bases). The CDR3 totals 13 residues. Deletions cut 4 bases from V and 5 bases from J, with 12 bases between. Germline lookup yields CDR1 SGHRS and CDR2 YFSETQ. CDR3 residues: CASSPDRWETQYF. CDR3 nucleotides: TGCGCCAGCAGCCCGGACAGATGGGAGACCCAGTACTTC.

J is TRBJ1-1 and V is TRBV2, with D unclear. The CDR3 extends over 14 amino acids. The germline gives CDR1 SNHLY, CDR2 FYNNEI. Trimming left V 5 bases short and J 4 bases short, with 14 bases between. CDR3 protein: CASSSDGWGTEAFF. CDR3 sequence (DNA): TGTGCCAGCAGTTCTGACGGCTGGGGCACTGAAGCTTTCTTT.